The 25 T cell receptor beta chains listed next were all sequenced from one sample in a study of response to subunit inactivated influenza vaccine (dated by TCRdb to 2016 to 2018). The method was RT-PCR. The run used an Illumina HiSeq 2500. TCRdb ran its own pipeline on the public reads, namely fastp trimming at Q25 and MiXCR clone calling, and kept in-frame beta chains. One record per CDR3 amino acid sequence lists the most common genes and DNA. The sample data list hundreds of thousands of distinct CDR3 sequences, and approximately 13% of these were observed just once. Together, the top ten hold less than 7% of the sample. The source was PBMCs from blood, collected 14 to 15 days before vaccination. Every receptor here comes from a man aged 50 to 60 who received an inactivated influenza vaccine. Donor details come from another sample of the same person, matched by shared clones.

This chain connects TRBV28 to TRBJ1-2; 7 positions match TRBD1. CDR1 and CDR2 (germline): MDHEN, SYDVKM. The V and J ends lost 5 bases and 6 bases, in that order; junction bases with no gene match: 3. The CDR3 has 12 residues. The CDR3 here is CASSIDRDGYTF. DNA of the CDR3: TGTGCCAGCAGTATCGACAGGGATGGCTACACCTTC.

The rearrangement joins TRBV30 to TRBJ2-1; maybe TRBD1 (6 bases). V shed 4 bases and J shed 1 base, with 11 bases lying between them. Germline V gene lookup returns CDR1 GTSNPN and CDR2 SVGIG (reference sequence). The CDR3 totals 14 residues. CDR3 amino acids: CAWNQGISYNEQFF. CDR3 DNA: TGTGCCTGGAACCAGGGGATTTCCTACAATGAGCAGTTCTTC.

V usage is TRBV7-8 and J usage is TRBJ2-7; D perhaps matches TRBD1 (6 bases). The CDR3 has 14 amino acids. Germline loops: CDR1 SGHVS, CDR2 FQNEAQ. Trimming removed 0 bases at V and 7 bases at J, with 13 bases between. The CDR3 spells CASSLATGIQEQYF. The CDR3 nucleotides are TGTGCCAGCAGCTTAGCAACAGGGATCCAGGAGCAGTACTTC.

This clonotype was counted ten times or more. This chain links TRBV4-3 with TRBJ2-7; TRBD2 agrees at 9 bases. Germline CDR1 and CDR2: LGHNA and YSLEER. Trimming at V came to 0 bases and at J to 7 bases, leaving 7 bases not matched to a gene. The CDR3 extends over 15 amino acids. The CDR3 nucleotides are TGCGCCAGCAGCCAAGAACCTAGCGGGACGGGGGAGCAGTACTTC. As protein: CASSQEPSGTGEQYF.

The chain uses TRBV9 and TRBJ2-1; 10 bases align to TRBD2. This CDR3 spans 16 amino acids. Per germline, CDR1 SGDLS and CDR2 YYNGEE. Trimming took 0 bases from V and 7 from J; bases not matched to a gene: 7. In nucleotides, the CDR3 is TGTGCCAGCAGCGTAGGAGCGGGAGGGTCTCAAAATGAGCAGTTCTTC. This translates into CASSVGAGGSQNEQFF. Full variable domain (missing parts from reference TRBV9 and TRBJ2-1): DSGVTQTPKHLITATGQRVTLRCSPRSGDLSVYWYQQSLDQGLQFLIQYYNGEERAKGNILERFSAQQFPDLHSELNLSSLELGDSALYFCASSVGAGGSQNEQFFGPGTRLTVL.

This clonotype was detected a few times. The J gene is TRBJ2-1, the V gene TRBV20-1, with TRBD2 identical over 8 bases. The germline V gene encodes CDR1 DFQATT and CDR2 SNEGSKA (reference sequence). V lost 1 base, J lost 7 bases, and 9 bases stayed unmatched. CDR3 length equals 15 residues. The CDR3 nucleotides are TGCAGTGCTAGAGCACCAGCGGGAGTTCGTAATGAGCAGTTCTTC. This translates into CSARAPAGVRNEQFF.

Written as DNA, the CDR3 is TGTGCCAGCAGATTGATAGCGGGGGGGCTAAATGAGCAGTTCTTC. This codes for CASRLIAGGLNEQFF. J is TRBJ2-1 and V is TRBV6-4, with 11 bases identical to TRBD2. The germline CDR1 and CDR2 sequences are MRHNA and SNTAGT. Trimming cost V 6 bases and J 7 bases; bases outside gene matches: 8. The CDR3 is made up of 15 amino acids.

The J gene is TRBJ2-5, the V gene TRBV6-1; 10 bases match TRBD2. Per germline, CDR1 MNHNS and CDR2 SASEGT. This CDR3 is built from 16 residues. V gave up 6 bases and J gave up 1 base; unmatched junction bases: 8. The CDR3 loop reads CASSTSGALFQETQYF. In DNA, the CDR3 is TGTGCCAGCAGCACTAGCGGGGCCTTGTTCCAAGAGACCCAGTACTTC.

The J gene is TRBJ2-1, the V gene TRBV14, with D possibly matching TRBD2 (5 bases). Germline CDR1 and CDR2: SGHDN and FVKESK. There are 17 residues in the CDR3. V lost 0 bases, J lost 0 bases, and 12 bases lay in between. In DNA, the CDR3 is TGTGCCAGCAGCCAAGATTCTTCAGGACTCTCCTACAATGAGCAGTTCTTC. It specifies CASSQDSSGLSYNEQFF.

The V and J genes are TRBV10-3 and TRBJ2-6; 7 bases are shared with TRBD2. Germline-derived CDR1 and CDR2 are ENHRY and SYGVKD. The junction had 2 bases not matched to a gene; V was cut back by 4 bases and J by 2 bases. This CDR3 is built from 15 residues. CDR3 DNA: TGTGCCATCAGTGGCAGCGGGGCTGGGGCCAACGTCCTGACTTTC. Translating it yields CAISGSGAGANVLTF.

This clonotype has at least ten counts. The CDR3 region has the DNA TGCAGTGCTAATGGGGCAGGGTGGGCAGATACGCAGTATTTT. As protein: CSANGAGWADTQYF. The rearrangement links TRBV20-1 to TRBJ2-3, with D possibly TRBD1 on 5 matching bases. Looked up from germline, CDR1 is DFQATT and CDR2 is SNEGSKA (reference sequence). Deletions cut 4 bases from V and 4 bases from J, with 15 bases between. The CDR3 is made up of 14 amino acids.

This chain links TRBV28 with TRBJ2-3, with no clear D. Trimming shortened V by 6 bases and J by 2 bases, and 15 bases separated the two germline ends. Germline lookup yields CDR1 MDHEN and CDR2 SYDVKM. This CDR3 has 15 amino acids. For the CDR3, the DNA is TGTGCCAGCAGGCCCCCGGGCTCCCCCACAGATACGCAGTATTTT. Protein sequence: CASRPPGSPTDTQYF.

CDR3 in amino acids: CSAKNGQEQYF. Here the CDR3 DNA reads TGCAGTGCTAAAAACGGACAGGAGCAGTACTTC. The V gene is TRBV20-1, the J gene TRBJ2-7; weak D call: TRBD1 (6 bases). CDR1 is DFQATT, CDR2 SNEGSKA, per germline (reference sequence). CDR3 length: 11 residues. V lost 4 bases, J lost 7 bases, and 11 bases lay in between.

This chain connects TRBV7-9 to TRBJ2-1; D uncertain. The CDR3 is 13 amino acids. Germline V gene sequence: CDR1 SEHNR, CDR2 FQNEAQ (reference sequence). V dropped 2 bases and J dropped 8 bases, with 10 bases sitting between them. This CDR3 reads CASSLSQTHEQFF. The CDR3 region has the DNA TGTGCCAGCAGCTTAAGCCAGACCCATGAGCAGTTCTTC. Combining the CDR3 with reference TRBV7-9 and TRBJ2-1 gives the whole variable domain DTGVSQNPRHKITKRGQNVTFRCDPISEHNRLYWYRQTLGQGPEFLTYFQNEAQLEKSRLLSDRFSAERPKGSFSTLEIQRTEQGDSAMYLCASSLSQTHEQFFGPGTRLTVL.

The chain has TRBV7-8 and TRBJ2-6; D perhaps matches TRBD1 (6 bases). From germline, CDR1 is SGHVS and CDR2 FQNEAQ. The germline V and J ends were trimmed by 4 bases and 1 base, with 14 bases remaining between them. The CDR3 is 17 residues long. For the CDR3, the DNA is TGTGCCAGCAGCTCCAACAGGGTAACATCTGGGGCCAACGTCCTGACTTTC. It is translated as CASSSNRVTSGANVLTF.

This clonotype was observed a handful of times. The chain is built from TRBV10-3 and TRBJ2-3; D gene ambiguous. This CDR3 contains 14 residues. The V end lost 2 bases, the J end lost 0 bases, and 6 bases lay between the germline ends. CDR1 and CDR2 from the germline V gene are ENHRY and SYGVKD. CDR3 sequence (DNA): TGTGCCATCAGTGAGGTGGCTAGCACAGATACGCAGTATTTT. Its translation is CAISEVASTDTQYF.

This clonotype was counted only a few times. This chain joins TRBV6-1 and TRBJ2-1, with 7 bases matching TRBD2. This CDR3 comprises 14 residues. Germline assignment: CDR1 MNHNS and CDR2 SASEGT. Germline trimming cut 5 bases from V and 9 bases from J; bases unmatched to any gene: 10. The CDR3 sequence: CASSRLAEGTEQFF. The CDR3 nucleotides are TGTGCCAGCAGTCGCCTAGCGGAGGGGACTGAGCAGTTCTTC.

The chain combines TRBV11-2 with TRBJ2-2, with 11 bases that match TRBD2. The CDR3 is made up of 19 amino acids. Trimming cost V 3 bases and J 4 bases; bases outside gene matches: 13. The germline V gene has CDR1 SGHAT and CDR2 FQNNGV. The CDR3: CASSLPGTSGLWVTGELFF. DNA for the CDR3: TGTGCCAGCAGCTTGCCCGGGACTAGCGGCCTATGGGTCACCGGGGAGCTGTTTTTT.

This clonotype was seen a handful of times. The V call is TRBV19, the J call TRBJ2-2; 8 bases are a match to TRBD1. The V gene end was trimmed by 4 bases and the J gene end by 7 bases; junction bases not matched to a gene: 8. Germline CDR1 and CDR2: LNHDA and SQIVND (reference sequence). The length of the CDR3 is 15 residues. The CDR3 DNA follows: TGTGCCAGTAGTAGGGAGACAGGGGCCGTCGGGGAGCTGTTTTTT. Translated: CASSRETGAVGELFF.

Ten or more counts support this clonotype. The chain combines TRBV6-5 with TRBJ1-5; TRBD1 agrees at 10 bases. The J segment lost 3 bases and the V segment lost 0 bases, leaving 5 bases of the junction unmatched. Per germline, CDR1 MNHEY and CDR2 SVGAGI. The CDR3 loop spans 17 amino acids. The CDR3 nucleotides read TGTGCCAGCAGTTACTCGACAGGGGGCTACACCAATCAGCCCCAGCATTTT. Translated, it gives CASSYSTGGYTNQPQHF.

This clonotype occurred many times. The rearrangement links TRBV15 to TRBJ2-3, with D tentatively TRBD2 (5 bases). Germline V gene data show CDR1 as LNHNV and CDR2 as YYDKDF (reference sequence). V was shortened by 0 bases and J by 2 bases, with 15 bases between the two germline ends. The CDR3 is made up of 17 amino acids. The CDR3 loop reads CATSREGDKSPTDTQYF. The DNA for the CDR3 is TGTGCCACCAGCAGAGAGGGAGACAAGTCCCCCACAGATACGCAGTATTTT.

The chain recombines TRBV3-1 with TRBJ2-7, with D possibly matching TRBD1 (6 bases). CDR1 is LGHDT, CDR2 YNNKEL, per germline (reference sequence). V lost 1 base, J lost 3 bases, and 16 bases lay in between. CDR3 length: 16 residues. For the CDR3, the DNA is TGTGCCAGCAGCCAAGGACCCCCCGGGACATACTACGAGCAGTACTTC. This encodes CASSQGPPGTYYEQYF.

In this sample, this clonotype turned up a few times. The chain has TRBV3-1 and TRBJ2-7; 12 nucleotides line up with TRBD1. CDR3 length: 16 amino acids. Germline CDR1 reads LGHDT; CDR2 reads YNNKEL (reference sequence). V gave up 4 bases and J gave up 4 bases; unmatched junction bases: 8. CDR3 DNA: TGTGCCAGCAGCCGGGACAGGGGGCTTAGACCGTACGAGCAGTACTTC. Translated, it gives CASSRDRGLRPYEQYF.

The chain recombines TRBV5-1 with TRBJ1-2, with 11 nucleotides matching TRBD1. The germline gives CDR1 SGHRS, CDR2 YFSETQ. The CDR3 has 16 residues. The ends lost 5 bases at V and 5 bases at J; junction bases unmatched: 11. CDR3 DNA: TGCGCCAGCAGACCCGGACAGGGGGCCTCTTGGTATGGCTACACCTTC. Translating it yields CASRPGQGASWYGYTF. Full variable domain (remainder filled in from reference TRBV5-1 and TRBJ1-2): KAGVTQTPRYLIKTRGQQVTLSCSPISGHRSVSWYQQTPGQGLQFLFEYFSETQRNKGNFPGRFSGRQFSNSRSEMNVSTLELGDSALYLCASRPGQGASWYGYTFGSGTRLTVV.

This chain connects TRBV24-1 to TRBJ2-4, with D tentatively TRBD2 (5 bases). With 4 bases removed from V and 4 bases from J, the gap between germline ends came to 13 bases. CDR3 length: 15 amino acids. Germline V CDR1 and CDR2: KGHDR, SFDVKD. The CDR3 region is CATSDPLDLKNIQYF. The CDR3 DNA sequence: TGTGCCACCAGTGACCCACTAGATCTAAAAAACATTCAGTACTTC.